The present T cell receptor beta chain was sequenced within a study of CD8 T cells in ankylosing spondylitis. Study results and limitations: Characteristic, it appeared, of ankylosing spondylitis blood was a TCR beta motif of several highly homologous variants.

Comment on this clonotype: What it binds is unknown.

Generation of TCR beta libraries employed quantitative 5'-RACE incorporating molecular barcodes. TCRdb redid the calling of the 5' RACE reads with MiXCR, one entry per CDR3 protein. The table records about 800,000 distinct CDR3 sequences, 12% of them present only once. This CDR3 region has 16 residues. The TCR comes from a male donor with ankylosing spondylitis. The genes are TRBV21-1 and TRBJ2-7; TRBD1 was called by the table and not checked on the DNA. TRBV21-1 is a documented pseudogene. The sequenced sample consisted of blood, either unsorted or a sorted T cell fraction (not recorded which). The CDR3, as DNA: TGTGCCAGCCGGGACAGGGCTCACCCCGTCCACTACGAGCAGTACTTC. Its translation is CASRDRAHPVHYEQYF.